The table lists the clone carrying this TCR beta chain with a few counts. CDR1 is SQVTM and CDR2 is ANQGSEA in the germline V gene. The CDR3 is 11 residues long. Trimming pared 6 bases from V and 9 bases from J, leaving 12 bases between. The sample is drawn from a study of blood T cell repertoires in COVID-19. Study-wide background: Specimens from acute and convalescent COVID-19 originated in the United States, Italy and Spain. T cells, B-cell-depleted T cells, or PBMCs provided the cDNA or gDNA that served as material.

In the original processing: Amplification from reference gene primers served as the basis for estimated nucleated cell counts. Sequenced by immunoSEQ multiplex PCR; TCRdb stores in-frame clones only, minus some. V, J and clone size are taken as reported in that table, and D and trimming were inferred from the DNA itself. The table records 150,000 or so clones, around 81% of them present only once. This receptor was obtained from a woman aged 55-70 years with acute or convalescent COVID-19. Input material: peripheral blood. The V gene is TRBV29-1, the J gene TRBJ2-1, with D possibly matching TRBD1 (5 bases). The CDR3 protein is CSVLGHFEQFF. The CDR3 DNA sequence: TGCAGCGTATTAGGACATTTTGAGCAGTTCTTC.